These T cell receptor beta chains were read from a single sample in a study of cytomegalovirus exposure and HLA in healthy donors. The method was immunoSEQ multiplex PCR; TCRdb's version includes in-frame clones alone and lacks a portion of them. The sample lists under 200,000 clones, 85% to 90% occurring once. The sequenced sample consisted of PBMCs. The receptors shown here come from a man between 18 and 35 years old in good health and CMV-seropositive. The CDR3 runs from the conserved cysteine through the conserved F or W. Fields, in order: clone size, V gene, J gene, D gene, CDR3 DNA, CDR3 protein. A D gene is named only where the DNA matches it firmly. A clone size is listed for some rows: how often the clone was seen (once, few, many), or a class if it is expanded.

few	TRBV4-1	TRBJ2-7	TRBD1	TGCGCCAGCAGCCAATCGACAGGGTACGAGCAGTACTTC	CASSQSTGYEQYF
.	TRBV5-1	TRBJ1-4	.	TGCGCCAGCAGCTCGTTGGGAGAGAACCTTGAAAAACTGTTTTTT	CASSSLGENLEKLFF
.	TRBV7-9	TRBJ2-7	TRBD1	TGTGCCAGCAACCGACTCCCCGGTCGGGTCGGACAGGGAGCCTACGAGCAGTACTTC	CASNRLPGRVGQGAYEQYF
.	TRBV30	TRBJ2-7	.	TGTGCCTGGAGCTCCCAGGTCCAGCAGTACTTC	CAWSSQVQQYF
.	TRBV19	TRBJ2-7	TRBD1	TGTGCCAGTAGTATTACCGGGACAGGGGTATACGAGCAGTACTTC	CASSITGTGVYEQYF
.	TRBV28	TRBJ1-2	TRBD1	TGTGCCAGCAGTTCGGGACAGGGGCACTATGGCTACACCTTC	CASSSGQGHYGYTF
.	TRBV6-5	TRBJ2-3	.	TGTGCCAGCAGTCTCGGGTTCCACCGGTATTTT	CASSLGFHRYF
.	TRBV6-1	TRBJ1-5	.	TGTGCCAGCAGTGAACTAAGACAGCCCCAGCATTTT	CASSELRQPQHF
.	TRBV9	TRBJ2-2	.	TGTGCCAGCAACCCTAGGGGGTGGGAGAACGGGGAGCTGTTTTTT	CASNPRGWENGELFF
.	TRBV5-1	TRBJ2-3	TRBD1	TGCGCCAGCAGCTTGGCTCCCGGGACAGTGAGAGCAGATACGCAGTATTTT	CASSLAPGTVRADTQYF
.	TRBV18	TRBJ2-7	.	TGTGCCAGCTCACCACCGACGGGGGTCTACGAGCAGTACTTC	CASSPPTGVYEQYF
.	TRBV18	TRBJ2-7	.	TGTGCCAGCTCACCACCCGACAGATTCTACGAGCAGTACTTC	CASSPPDRFYEQYF
.	TRBV6-1	TRBJ2-7	TRBD1	TGTGCCAGCAGTAGAACAGGGGTCTACGAGCAGTACTTC	CASSRTGVYEQYF
.	TRBV19	TRBJ2-1	TRBD2	TGTGCCAGTAGTACCATAGCGGGAGGGAATGAGCAGTTCTTC	CASSTIAGGNEQFF
.	TRBV11-2	TRBJ1-1	.	TGTGCCAGCAGCTTAGGGGGGGGGAACACTGAAGCTTTCTTT	CASSLGGGNTEAFF
.	TRBV28	TRBJ1-4	TRBD1	TGTGCCAGCAGATCGGGACAGGATGAAAAACTGTTTTTT	CASRSGQDEKLFF
.	TRBV10-3	TRBJ1-2	.	TGTGCCATCAGTGAGTTGGTCAGAACCTATGGCTACACCTTC	CAISELVRTYGYTF
.	TRBV4-1	TRBJ1-5	TRBD1	TGCGCCAGCAGCCCACGGACAGGGCGTCAGCCCCAGCATTTT	CASSPRTGRQPQHF
.	TRBV6-1	TRBJ2-5	.	TGTGCCAGCACCAAGGGCGGGACCCAAGAGACCCAGTACTTC	CASTKGGTQETQYF
.	TRBV4-2	TRBJ2-1	TRBD2	TGTGCCAGCAGCCAAGATGAACGGGAGGCCTACAATGAGCAGTTCTTC	CASSQDEREAYNEQFF